This TCR beta chain was identified in a study of PD-1 blockade in classical Hodgkin lymphoma. This clone was counted only a few times. Generated by immunoSEQ multiplex PCR, the TCRdb table keeps only in-frame clones and is missing some. The top ten clones hold around 13% of a sample with some 20,000 clones, just over 85% of them seen once. Trimming took off 0 bases at V and 8 bases at J, with 6 bases between the two ends. The CDR3 sequence is 12 residues long. Per germline, CDR1 SGHRS and CDR2 YFSETQ. Patients all relapsed after autologous stem cell transplantation, and there was variation in brentuximab vedotin exposure.

The sequencing here drew on peripheral blood mononuclear cells (PBMCs), taken before the second cycle of nivolumab. The origin of this receptor is a human donor with classical Hodgkin lymphoma. This chain joins TRBV5-1 and TRBJ2-1; D gene ambiguous. CDR3 residues: CASSLGLDEQFF. CDR3 sequence (DNA): TGCGCCAGCAGCTTGGGGTTAGATGAGCAGTTCTTC.